The present entry profiles one TCR beta chain with its context. These data originate in a study of blood T cell repertoires in COVID-19. Study as a whole: The analysed material was cDNA or gDNA that came from T cells, B-cell-depleted T cells, or PBMCs.

Assay: immunoSEQ multiplex PCR; the TCRdb copy retains only in-frame clones and omits some. The data contain approximately 180,000 clones, 80% to 90% of them seen just once; the ten biggest clones take up about 3.3%. With 3 bases removed from V and 5 bases from J, the gap between germline ends came to 17 bases. Germline V gene data show CDR1 as SGHRS and CDR2 as YFSETQ. This CDR3 region has 15 residues. The chain carries TRBV5-1 and TRBJ2-5; D perhaps matches TRBD1 (5 bases). This receptor was taken from a man aged 60 to 75 with acute or convalescent COVID-19. Sequences were obtained from peripheral blood. The CDR3 loop reads CASSSRLGLGETQYF. CDR3 sequence (DNA): TGCGCCAGCAGCTCCAGACTGGGGCTAGGGGAGACCCAGTACTTC.